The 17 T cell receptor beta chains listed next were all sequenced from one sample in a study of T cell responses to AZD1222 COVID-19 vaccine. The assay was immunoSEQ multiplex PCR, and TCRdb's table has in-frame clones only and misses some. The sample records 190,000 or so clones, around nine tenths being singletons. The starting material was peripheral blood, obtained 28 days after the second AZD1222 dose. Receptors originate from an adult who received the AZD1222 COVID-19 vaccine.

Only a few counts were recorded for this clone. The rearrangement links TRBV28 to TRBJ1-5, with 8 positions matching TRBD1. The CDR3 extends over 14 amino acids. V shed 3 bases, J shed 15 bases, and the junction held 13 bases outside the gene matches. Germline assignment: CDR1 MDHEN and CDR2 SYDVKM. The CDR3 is CASSFPGGKRSPHF. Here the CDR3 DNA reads TGTGCCAGCAGTTTCCCAGGGGGCAAGAGGTCCCCGCATTTT.

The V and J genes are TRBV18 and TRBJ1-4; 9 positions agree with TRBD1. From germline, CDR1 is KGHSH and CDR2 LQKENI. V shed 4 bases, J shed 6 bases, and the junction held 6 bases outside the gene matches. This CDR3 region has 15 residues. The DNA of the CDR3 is TGTGCCAGCTCACTCGACAGGGGGACGTATGAAAAACTGTTTTTT. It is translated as CASSLDRGTYEKLFF.

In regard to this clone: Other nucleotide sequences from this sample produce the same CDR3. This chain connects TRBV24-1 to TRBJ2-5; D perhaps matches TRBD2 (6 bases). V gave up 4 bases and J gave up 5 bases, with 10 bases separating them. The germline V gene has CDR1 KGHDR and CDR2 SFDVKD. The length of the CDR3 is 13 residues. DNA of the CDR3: TGTGCCACCAGTGACCCAGGGAGGGAGACCCAGTACTTC. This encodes CATSDPGRETQYF.

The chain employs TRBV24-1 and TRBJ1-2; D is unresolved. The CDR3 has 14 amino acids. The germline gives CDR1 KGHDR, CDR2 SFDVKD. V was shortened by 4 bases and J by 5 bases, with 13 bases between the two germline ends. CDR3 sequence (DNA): TGTGCCACCAGTGACCATCTTACTGATTATGGCTACACCTTC. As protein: CATSDHLTDYGYTF.

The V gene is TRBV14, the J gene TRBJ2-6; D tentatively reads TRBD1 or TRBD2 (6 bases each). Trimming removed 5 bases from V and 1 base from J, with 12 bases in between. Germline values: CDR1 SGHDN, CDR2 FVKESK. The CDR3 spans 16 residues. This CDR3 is CASSLGGQSGANVLTF. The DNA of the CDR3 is TGTGCCAGCAGCTTAGGGGGGCAATCTGGGGCCAACGTCCTGACTTTC.

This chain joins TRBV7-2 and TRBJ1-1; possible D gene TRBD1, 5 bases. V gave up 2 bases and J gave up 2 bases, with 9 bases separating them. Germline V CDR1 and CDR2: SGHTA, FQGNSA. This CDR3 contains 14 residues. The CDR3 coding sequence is TGTGCCAGCAGCTTATGGGGACCAAACACTGAAGCTTTCTTT. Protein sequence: CASSLWGPNTEAFF.

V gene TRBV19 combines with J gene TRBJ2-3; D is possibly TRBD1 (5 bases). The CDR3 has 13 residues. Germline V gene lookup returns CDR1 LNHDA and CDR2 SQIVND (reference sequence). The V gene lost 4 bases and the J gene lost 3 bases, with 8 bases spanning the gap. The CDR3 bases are TGTGCCAGTAGTAATAGGGGAACAGATACGCAGTATTTT. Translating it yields CASSNRGTDTQYF. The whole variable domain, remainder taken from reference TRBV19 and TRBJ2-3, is DGGITQSPKYLFRKEGQNVTLSCEQNLNHDAMYWYRQDPGQGLRLIYYSQIVNDFQKGDIAEGYSVSREKKESFPLTVTSAQKNPTAFYLCASSNRGTDTQYFGPGTRLTVL.

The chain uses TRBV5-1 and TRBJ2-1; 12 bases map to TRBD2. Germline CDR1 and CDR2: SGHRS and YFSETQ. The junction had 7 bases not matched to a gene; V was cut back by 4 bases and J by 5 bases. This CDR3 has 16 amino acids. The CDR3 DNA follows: TGCGCCAGCAGCACAGGACTAGCGGGATTCGACAATGAGCAGTTCTTC. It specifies CASSTGLAGFDNEQFF.

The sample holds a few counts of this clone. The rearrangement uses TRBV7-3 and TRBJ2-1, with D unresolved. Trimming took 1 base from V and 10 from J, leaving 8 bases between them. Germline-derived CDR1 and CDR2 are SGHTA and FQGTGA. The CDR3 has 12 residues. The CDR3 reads CASSLKGKEQFF. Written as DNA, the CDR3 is TGTGCCAGCAGCTTAAAGGGCAAGGAGCAGTTCTTC.

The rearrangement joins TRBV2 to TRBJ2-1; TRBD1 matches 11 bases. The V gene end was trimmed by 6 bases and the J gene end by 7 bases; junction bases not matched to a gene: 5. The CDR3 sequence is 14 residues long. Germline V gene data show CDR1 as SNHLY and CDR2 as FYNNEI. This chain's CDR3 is CASSAGTGGNEQFF. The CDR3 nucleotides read TGTGCCAGCAGCGCCGGGACAGGGGGAAATGAGCAGTTCTTC. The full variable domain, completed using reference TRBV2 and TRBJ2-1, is EPEVTQTPSHQVTQMGQEVILRCVPISNHLYFYWYRQILGQKVEFLVSFYNNEISEKSEIFDDQFSVERPDGSNFTLKIRSTKLEDSAMYFCASSAGTGGNEQFFGPGTRLTVL.

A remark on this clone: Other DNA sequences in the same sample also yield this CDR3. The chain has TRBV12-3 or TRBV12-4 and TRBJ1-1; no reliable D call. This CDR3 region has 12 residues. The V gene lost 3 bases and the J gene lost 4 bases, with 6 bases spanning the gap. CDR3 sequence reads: CASSFSGTEAFF. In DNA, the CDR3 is TGTGCCAGCAGTTTTTCGGGCACTGAAGCTTTCTTT.

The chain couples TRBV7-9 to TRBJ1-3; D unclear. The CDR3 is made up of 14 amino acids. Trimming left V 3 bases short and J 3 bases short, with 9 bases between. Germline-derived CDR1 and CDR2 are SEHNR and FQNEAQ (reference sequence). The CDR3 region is CASSLSVVGNTIYF. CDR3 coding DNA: TGTGCCAGCAGCTTGTCAGTCGTTGGAAACACCATATATTTT.

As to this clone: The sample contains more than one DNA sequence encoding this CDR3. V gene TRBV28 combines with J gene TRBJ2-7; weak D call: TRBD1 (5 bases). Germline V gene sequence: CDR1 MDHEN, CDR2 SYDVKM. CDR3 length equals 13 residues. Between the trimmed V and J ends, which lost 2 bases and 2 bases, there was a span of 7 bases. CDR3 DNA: TGTGCCAGCAGTTTAGGGGCAACCTACGAGCAGTACTTC. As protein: CASSLGATYEQYF.

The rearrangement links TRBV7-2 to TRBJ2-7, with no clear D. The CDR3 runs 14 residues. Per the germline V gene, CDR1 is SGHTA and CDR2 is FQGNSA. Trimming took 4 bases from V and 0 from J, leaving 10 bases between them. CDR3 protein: CASSSVWSSYEQYF. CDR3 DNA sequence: TGTGCCAGCAGCTCCGTTTGGAGCTCCTACGAGCAGTACTTC.

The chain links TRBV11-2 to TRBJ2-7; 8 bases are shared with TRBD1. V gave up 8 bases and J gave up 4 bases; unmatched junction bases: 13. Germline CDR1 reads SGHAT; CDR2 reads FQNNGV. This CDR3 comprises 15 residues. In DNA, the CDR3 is TGTGCCAGCGGGGGGACCGGGACAGGACGATACGAGCAGTACTTC. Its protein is CASGGTGTGRYEQYF.

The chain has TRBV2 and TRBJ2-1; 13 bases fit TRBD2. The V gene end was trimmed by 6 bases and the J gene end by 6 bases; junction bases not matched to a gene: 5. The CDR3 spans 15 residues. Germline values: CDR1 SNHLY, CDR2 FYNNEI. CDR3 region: CASRGGTSGVNEQFF. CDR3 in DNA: TGTGCCAGCAGGGGCGGGACTAGCGGGGTCAATGAGCAGTTCTTC.

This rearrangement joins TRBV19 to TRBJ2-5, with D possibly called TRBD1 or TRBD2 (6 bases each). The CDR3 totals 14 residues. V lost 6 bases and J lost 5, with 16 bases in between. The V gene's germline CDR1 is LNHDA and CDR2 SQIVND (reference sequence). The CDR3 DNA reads TGTGCCAGTAGCAGGGGCGGGGAGTCCGAGACCCAGTACTTC. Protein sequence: CASSRGGESETQYF.